Sequencing of this T cell receptor (beta chain) was carried out in a study of CD49a tissue-resident CD8 T cells in human skin (dated by TCRdb to the late 2010s). At the level of the whole study: The study examined tissue-resident memory CD8+ T cell subsets in human skin defined by CD49a, CD69 and CD103 expression.

Worth noting for this clone: Its antigen is unknown. No base quality information exists; no much larger clone differs at one position.

From V the trimming removes 5 bases and from J it removes 4 bases, while the gene matches leave 13 bases of the junction unaccounted for. The CDR3 contains 16 residues, cysteine and phenylalanine counted. Of all the DNA, just the CDR3 is kept, 48 bases in frame from base 1. Taken from the germline V gene (reference sequence), the CDR1 and CDR2 loops are SEHNR and FQNEAQ. For 5 or 6 healthy donors, sorted CD8+ T cells taken from blood, dermis and epidermis had their TCR beta CDR3 regions analysed. Both blood and skin samples were provided by each TCR-sequenced donor, and all TCR-sequenced donors were healthy individuals. Sorting was used to isolate CD8+ T cell populations ahead of TCR beta sequencing. The library came from the immunoSEQ multiplex PCR assay. The paper's data handling went like this. TCR V beta family usage frequencies were compared across the sorted blood, dermal and epidermal CD8+ T cell populations. The source is immuneACCESS, and TCRdb retained only in-frame sequences with V and J called. Part of the clones is not carried over; for the studies checked, unresolved V genes explain less than half of this, and the remainder is unexplained. V and J calls and clone size are given by that table; D and trimming were obtained from the DNA. Within this sample are about 1,500 clones, with 55% to 65% of them counted one time only. Approximately 30% of the sample lies in the top ten.

The sequence links TRBV7-9 to TRBJ2-7, with TRBD2 identical over 8 junction bases. This TCR derives from a human donor in good health. The sequenced sample consisted of CLA- CD8+ effector memory T cells sorted from blood. The DNA is TGTGCCAGCAGCCAAGAACTAGCGGAAGACTCTTACGAGCAGTACTTC. Its protein reads: CASSQELAEDSYEQYF.